Listed below are T cell receptor beta chains from one sample, sequenced in a study of T-cell memory formation after mild COVID-19. MiXCR, run by TCRdb on the 5' RACE reads, gives a single entry per CDR3 protein. Seen here are hundreds of thousands of distinct CDR3 sequences, roughly 18% observed once, and the top ten hold about 12%. Sequencing was carried out using PBMCs or a T cell subset sorted from them (not recorded which). Source of these receptors: an adult woman who had mild COVID-19 (a few samples of this study predate the infection). Cell type and time point are not known. Both conserved end residues are part of each CDR3. Each record gives: V gene, J gene, clone size, D gene, CDR3 DNA, CDR3 protein. The D gene is left open where the match is weak. Rows may omit the clone size; those that give it use once, few, many or a size class.

TRBV7-9	TRBJ1-2	few	-	TGTGCCAGCAGCTTAGAGGGGAGATATGGCTACACCTTC	CASSLEGRYGYTF
TRBV12-3/TRBV12-4	TRBJ1-3	-	-	TGTGCCAGCACCGGGACTATTGGAAACACCATATATTTT	CASTGTIGNTIYF
TRBV5-6	TRBJ1-1	few	-	TGTGCCAGCAGCCTCTGGCGCCGGGGATACACTGAAGCTTTCTTT	CASSLWRRGYTEAFF
TRBV2	TRBJ2-1	few	TRBD1	TGTGCCAGCAGTGCCGGGACAGGGGGAAATGAGCAGTTCTTC	CASSAGTGGNEQFF
TRBV6-6	TRBJ2-7	few	-	TGTGCCAGCAGTTACGACCTGGGCGGATACGAGCAGTACTTC	CASSYDLGGYEQYF
TRBV5-1	TRBJ2-3	-	TRBD1	TGCGCCAGCAGCTTGGGCCCGGGACAGGGCCTTAGGAATACGCAGTATTTT	CASSLGPGQGLRNTQYF
TRBV19	TRBJ1-1	-	TRBD1	TGTGCCAGTGGGACAGGGGAGGGCGGTTGGAACACTGAAGCTTTCTTT	CASGTGEGGWNTEAFF
TRBV7-2	TRBJ1-1	few	-	TGTGCCAGCAGTCGAAAGGGGAACACTGAAGCTTTCTTT	CASSRKGNTEAFF
TRBV12-3/TRBV12-4	TRBJ1-5	-	-	TGTGCCAGCAGTTTTGGGAGTTCGAGCAATCAGCCCCAGCATTTT	CASSFGSSSNQPQHF
TRBV12-3/TRBV12-4	TRBJ2-2	-	TRBD1	TGTGCCAGCTTTGGACAGGGGCGGACCGGGGAGCTGTTTTTT	CASFGQGRTGELFF
TRBV10-3	TRBJ2-1	-	-	TGTGCCATCAGTGGACAGGCTGCTTACAATGAGCAGTTCTTC	CAISGQAAYNEQFF
TRBV15	TRBJ1-2	-	-	TGTGCCACCAGCACCTGGGACAAAGGGGACTATGGCTACACCTTC	CATSTWDKGDYGYTF
TRBV20-1	TRBJ1-6	few	-	TGCAGTGCTAGAGAGTCGAATATTAATTCACCCCTCCACTTT	CSARESNINSPLHF
TRBV7-2	TRBJ1-1	-	-	TGTGCCAGCAGCTTATCCACAGGAACCACTGAAGCTTTCTTT	CASSLSTGTTEAFF
TRBV29-1	TRBJ2-1	many	TRBD2	TGCAGCGTTGAGAGAAGGGGACTAGACTCTCTGGATGAGCAGTTCTTC	CSVERRGLDSLDEQFF
TRBV20-1	TRBJ2-7	-	-	TGCAGTGCTCTGGAGGACCGGACAGAACTGTACGAGCAGTACTTC	CSALEDRTELYEQYF
TRBV6-6	TRBJ2-1	-	TRBD2	TGTGCCAGCAGTTCGTTGACTAGCTACTACAATGAGCAGTTCTTC	CASSSLTSYYNEQFF
TRBV12-3/TRBV12-4	TRBJ2-2	-	-	TGTGCCAGCAGATACCACAGGCCCGCGAACACCGGGGAGCTGTTTTTT	CASRYHRPANTGELFF
TRBV5-1	TRBJ1-2	-	-	TGCGCCAGCAGCTTGGAGTCCCGACAGAACTATGGCTACACCTTC	CASSLESRQNYGYTF
TRBV10-3	TRBJ2-1	-	TRBD2	TGTGCCATCAGTTTTAGCGGGAGCCCATACAATGAGCAGTTCTTC	CAISFSGSPYNEQFF
TRBV5-8	TRBJ1-1	once	-	TGTGCCAGCAGCTTGGACTACAGCCGTATGAACACTGAAGCTTTCTTT	CASSLDYSRMNTEAFF
TRBV27	TRBJ2-5	-	TRBD1	TGTGCCAGCAGGCTTCTGTTCGGGACAGGGTTCCAAGAGACCCAGTACTTC	CASRLLFGTGFQETQYF
TRBV24-1	TRBJ2-7	few	-	TGTGCCACCAGTGATTTTGCCGGGAACCCCTACGAGCAGTACTTC	CATSDFAGNPYEQYF
TRBV25-1	TRBJ2-2	-	-	TGTGCCAGCAGTGACCCCAGGGAGACCGGGGAGCTGTTTTTT	CASSDPRETGELFF
TRBV7-9	TRBJ2-1	-	TRBD1	TGTGCCAGCAGCTTGATAGGGACAGGGGTTAATCCCTACAATGAGCAGTTCTTC	CASSLIGTGVNPYNEQFF
TRBV6-2/TRBV6-3	TRBJ1-2	-	-	TGTGCCAGCAGTTACGGCGGCGAGGTGGATGGCTACACCTTC	CASSYGGEVDGYTF
TRBV4-3	TRBJ1-2	few	-	TGCGCCAGCAGCCAAGAACCCGGGGGCTCCGTCTTTGGCTACACCTTC	CASSQEPGGSVFGYTF
TRBV20-1	TRBJ2-5	few	TRBD2	TGCAGTGCTTGGCAAGCTAGCGGGGGGGAGACCCAGTACTTC	CSAWQASGGETQYF
TRBV7-9	TRBJ2-3	few	-	TGTGCCAGCAGCCCCCCCCCAGATACGCAGTATTTT	CASSPPPDTQYF
TRBV30	TRBJ2-3	many	TRBD1	TGTGCCTGGAACGGGGACAGGGGTGATAATACGCAGTATTTT	CAWNGDRGDNTQYF
TRBV27	TRBJ2-5	few	-	TGTGCCAGCAGTTTTGGAGTAAACCCAGAGACCCAGTACTTC	CASSFGVNPETQYF
TRBV6-2/TRBV6-3	TRBJ2-7	-	TRBD1	TGTGCCAGCAGCGCTCCTCAGGGACAGGAATCTACGGAGCAGTACTTC	CASSAPQGQESTEQYF
TRBV27	TRBJ2-3	-	TRBD1	TGTGCCAGCAGGGCGGGACAGGGGTCGGCAGATACGCAGTATTTT	CASRAGQGSADTQYF
TRBV6-1	TRBJ1-1	few	TRBD1	TGTGCCAGCGCCCGACAGGGTAGGGACACTGAAGCTTTCTTT	CASARQGRDTEAFF
TRBV4-2	TRBJ2-5	many	-	TGTGCCAGCAGCCAAGAGGGCCGGGAGACCCAGTACTTC	CASSQEGRETQYF
TRBV6-2/TRBV6-3	TRBJ2-5	-	-	TGTGCCAGCAGTCAACAGCGATACCAAGAGACCCAGTACTTC	CASSQQRYQETQYF
TRBV6-2/TRBV6-3	TRBJ2-1	-	TRBD2	TGTGCCAGCAGTTACCAGGAGCGGGAGAGAATACCGTACAATGAGCAGTTCTTC	CASSYQERERIPYNEQFF
TRBV29-1	TRBJ1-1	few	TRBD1	TGCAGCGTTGCGACAGGGGGCCGGGTGAACACTGAAGCTTTCTTT	CSVATGGRVNTEAFF
TRBV5-1	TRBJ1-1	few	-	TGCGCCAGCAGCGGGACACCGAACACTGAAGCTTTCTTT	CASSGTPNTEAFF
TRBV15	TRBJ2-5	few	-	TGTGCCACCAGCAGACATCAAGAGACCCAGTACTTC	CATSRHQETQYF
TRBV7-9	TRBJ2-1	-	-	TGTGCCAGCAGCTTACATATCGTGGACCGAAGCCCACTCAATGAGCAGTTCTTC	CASSLHIVDRSPLNEQFF
TRBV29-1	TRBJ2-3	-	TRBD1	TGCAGCGTTGTTCGACAGGGAACAGATACGCAGTATTTT	CSVVRQGTDTQYF
TRBV7-9	TRBJ1-2	-	TRBD1	TGTGCCAGCAGCTCACAGGGGGTAGCGTCGAACTATGGCTACACCTTC	CASSSQGVASNYGYTF
TRBV12-3/TRBV12-4	TRBJ2-7	few	TRBD2	TGTGCCAGCAGTCCGGGTAGCGGGAGGCTCTACGAGCAGTACTTC	CASSPGSGRLYEQYF
TRBV3-1	TRBJ2-7	few	TRBD2	TGTGCCAGCAGCCAGACGACTAGCGGGATTCTCTACGAGCAGTACTTC	CASSQTTSGILYEQYF
TRBV29-1	TRBJ2-2	-	-	TGCAGCGCAGAGGGGGCGAACACCGGGGAGCTGTTTTTT	CSAEGANTGELFF
TRBV7-9	TRBJ2-3	few	-	TGTGCCAGCAGCTTAAGCTCAAGGGTCGTGCTCACAGATACGCAGTATTTT	CASSLSSRVVLTDTQYF
TRBV4-3	TRBJ2-1	few	-	TGCGCCAGCAGCCAAGGACAAAGCGCGAGGGGGTACAATGAGCAGTTCTTC	CASSQGQSARGYNEQFF
TRBV20-1	TRBJ1-1	few	-	TGCAGTGCTAGAGGCAGAGGGAGAAGCACTGAAGCTTTCTTT	CSARGRGRSTEAFF